Sequencing of this T cell receptor (beta chain) was carried out in a study of human T cells and chemical hapten exposure (dated by TCRdb to the early 2020s). Notes on the research overall: For sensitization, 2% DPC in acetone was applied to a roughly 2 cm by roughly 2 cm area of upper inner arm skin. Throughout the roughly 23-week study period, patients were also given weekly therapeutic DPC doses on the scalp. Patch testing on the upper back used Finn chambers containing 0.01% DPC, with scoring done after 6 days according to International Contact Dermatitis Research Group standards. Most of the patients in the cohort were female, and the cohort covered alopecia areata with under or over 50% scalp involvement, alopecia totalis and alopecia universalis. Libraries were combined into a pool for sequencing, and differences in TCR yield between samples came mainly from small differences in library volumes within the pool. The study tracked peripheral blood TCR repertoire changes in vivo during primary and secondary sensitization to the hapten diphenylcyclopropenone (DPC) in alopecia patients. Blood samples were taken from patients before sensitization (week 0) and at 2, 6 and about 24 weeks after DPC sensitization. For TCR sequencing, blood came from 25 to 35 alopecia patients at anywhere from one to four time points (pre-sensitization, 2, 6 and 24 weeks). For every blood RNA sample, sequencing covered both the TCR alpha and TCR beta chains.

What the research found in general, with its limitations: Because every patient had alopecia, a presumed autoimmune disease, the patients' immune response might differ from that of healthy individuals. After repeated subsampling, the strength of the expansion versus patch-test correlation and the threshold at which it became significant changed. No change with DPC sensitization was found in the number of TCRs above 1 in 1000 frequency, and no evidence of global repertoire structure alterations was found. Compared with pre-sensitization or healthy control sets, expanded TCRs formed significantly more large CDR3 similarity clusters, which is consistent with antigen-driven responses. Patch test score correlated positively with the number of PT1 expanded TCRs, reaching significance at thresholds 8, 16 and 32 but not at 4.

With regard to this clonotype: It has no known antigen specificity. No base qualities exist here, and no much larger clone lies one base off it.

The CDR3, from cysteine to phenylalanine, totals 15 residues. Only the CDR3 region is kept as DNA, spanning 45 bases read in frame from base 1. Trimming takes 6 bases off V and 4 bases off J; junction bases not matched to a gene: 11. CDR1 and CDR2, looked up from the germline V gene, are MDHEN and SYDVKM. The time point label on this specimen signifies: pre-sensitization, week 0. The treatment or condition label, read with the paper, signifies: therapeutic diphenylcyclopropenone sensitization with weekly scalp DPC. Total RNA was extracted from unfractionated whole blood that had been collected in Tempus Blood RNA tubes. Blood at each patch-test visit was drawn before the patch test was applied. Eligible patients were aged 18 to 70, diagnosed with alopecia, deemed suitable for DPC therapy, and excluded if pregnant. The method behind the library was RACE. Sequencing was performed on a NextSeq 500. During library preparation, unique molecular identifiers were attached to individual cDNA molecules so that TCRs could be counted quantitatively and reproducibly. In the original analysis: The median number of TCRs per sample was around 96,000, ranging from about 23,224 to 690,600. The Decombinator software suite was used to annotate V, J and CDR3 in the TCR reads. For the PS versus PT1 abundance plots, all samples were subsampled to the same number of TCRs (28,000). TCRs were defined as expanded if absent before sensitization and observed at least eight times at the 2-week time point. In TCRdb, the public reads were trimmed at Q25 with fastp and aligned with MiXCR, with productive beta chains retained. Entries are consolidated by CDR3 protein sequence, retaining the most common genes and DNA. These V and J calls originate from TCRdb's pipeline instead of the authors' own analysis. The sample table lists over 50,000 distinct CDR3 sequences, roughly 9% of them with a count of one. More than 9% of the sample goes to the ten largest clones.

This material consisted of whole blood, taken in connection with sensitization to the hapten diphenylcyclopropenone (DPC). The V gene is TRBV28 and the J gene is TRBJ2-7; the central 8 bases match TRBD2. The sequence was collected from a woman aged 25-40 years with alopecia areata. Some clones in this sample may be carry-over from other donors' samples. The CDR3 reads CASSSPGLESYEQYF. The sequence in DNA is TGTGCCAGCAGCTCCCCGGGACTAGAAAGTTACGAGCAGTACTTC.